What follows is one T cell receptor beta chain and its context. V lost 5 bases and J lost 2; bases outside the gene matches: 9. Germline values: CDR1 SEHNR, CDR2 FQNEAQ (reference sequence). The CDR3 sequence is 16 residues long. These data come from a study of blood T cell repertoires in COVID-19. The wider study: Donors in the United States, Italy and Spain gave samples during acute or convalescent COVID-19. T cells, B-cell-depleted T cells, or PBMCs provided the cDNA or gDNA that served as material.

Original methodology: Cell counts per sample came from amplifying reference gene primers. The method was immunoSEQ multiplex PCR; TCRdb's version includes in-frame clones alone and lacks a portion of them. The V and J calls and clone size were taken over from that table, and D and trimming were inferred from the DNA. The sample holds some 70,000 clones, around 89% seen once. V and J are TRBV7-9 and TRBJ1-1; 9 bases align to TRBD1. The sequenced material came from peripheral blood. The sequence came from a woman in her sixties or seventies with acute or convalescent COVID-19. The DNA of the CDR3 is TGTGCCAGCAGCGCACAACAGGGGGCGCGAAACACTGAAGCTTTCTTT. This sequence encodes CASSAQQGARNTEAFF.